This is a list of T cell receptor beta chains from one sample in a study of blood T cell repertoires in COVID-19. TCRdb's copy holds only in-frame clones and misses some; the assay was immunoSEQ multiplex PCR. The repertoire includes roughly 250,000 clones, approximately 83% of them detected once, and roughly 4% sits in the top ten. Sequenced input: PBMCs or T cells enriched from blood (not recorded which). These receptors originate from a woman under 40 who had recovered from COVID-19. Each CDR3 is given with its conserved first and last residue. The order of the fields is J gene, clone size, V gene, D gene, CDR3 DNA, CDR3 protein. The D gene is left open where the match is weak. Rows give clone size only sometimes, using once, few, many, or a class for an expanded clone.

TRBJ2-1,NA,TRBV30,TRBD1,TGTGCCTGGAGTGTATTGGACAGGGAGGTCAATGAGCAGTTCTTC,CAWSVLDREVNEQFF
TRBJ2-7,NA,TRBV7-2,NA,TGTGCCAGCAGCCTAGCGTTAACTTACGAGCAGTACTTC,CASSLALTYEQYF
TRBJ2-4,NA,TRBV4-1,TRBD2,TGCGCCAGCAGCCAAGGGTCTAGCGGCTTGGACATTCAGTACTTC,CASSQGSSGLDIQYF
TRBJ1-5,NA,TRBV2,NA,TGTGCCAGCAGGGAGGGGAGCCAGCCCCAGCATTTT,CASREGSQPQHF
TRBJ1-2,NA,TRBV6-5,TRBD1,TGTGCCAGCAGTTCCATGGGACAGGGGAATGGCTACACCTTC,CASSSMGQGNGYTF
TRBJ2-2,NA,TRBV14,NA,TGTGCCAGCAGCCATGCAGGGGCGTACACCGGGGAGCTGTTTTTT,CASSHAGAYTGELFF
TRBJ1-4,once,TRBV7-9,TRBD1,TGTGCCAGCAGCCAAGGTGACAGGGGAAATGAAAAACTGTTTTTT,CASSQGDRGNEKLFF
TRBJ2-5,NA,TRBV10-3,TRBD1,TGTGCCATCAGTGAGTCGACAGGGGGTGGGGGAAAGACCCAGTACTTC,CAISESTGGGGKTQYF
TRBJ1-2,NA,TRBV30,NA,TGTGCCTGGAGTGTAGGGCGCCTGGGGCTTGGCTACACCTTC,CAWSVGRLGLGYTF
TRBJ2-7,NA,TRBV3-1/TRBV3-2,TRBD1,TGTGCCAGTACAGGGGACTCCTACGAGCAGTACTTC,CASTGDSYEQYF
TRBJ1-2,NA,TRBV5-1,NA,TGCGCCAGCAGCTTGGACTCGGGACACATGAACTATGGCTACACCTTC,CASSLDSGHMNYGYTF
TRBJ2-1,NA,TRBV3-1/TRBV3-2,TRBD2,TGTGCCAGCAGCCAAGGGACTAGCGCGGGTGAGCAGTTCTTC,CASSQGTSAGEQFF
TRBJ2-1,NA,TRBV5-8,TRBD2,TGTGCCAGCAGCAATAGGATAAGCGGGAGAGTGGATGAGCAGTTCTTC,CASSNRISGRVDEQFF
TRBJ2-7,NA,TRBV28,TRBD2,TGTGCCAGCAGCCACTTCGGGACTACCCTCTCCTACGAGCAGTACTTC,CASSHFGTTLSYEQYF
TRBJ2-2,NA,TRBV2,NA,TGTGCCAGCAGTGAAGGCGACTGGAGGACCGGGGAGCTGTTTTTT,CASSEGDWRTGELFF
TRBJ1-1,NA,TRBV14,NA,TGTGCCAGCAGCCAATTGGGGCAGGCGAACACTGAAGCTTTCTTT,CASSQLGQANTEAFF
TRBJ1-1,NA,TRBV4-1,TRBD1,TGCGCCAGCAGCCAGGTAGGGGGCACGAACACTGAAGCTTTCTTT,CASSQVGGTNTEAFF
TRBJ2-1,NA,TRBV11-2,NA,TGTGCCAGCAGCTTAGGGGCGGGGGCTAGGCGGTTCTTC,CASSLGAGARRFF
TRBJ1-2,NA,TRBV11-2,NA,TGTGCCAGCAGACCCCTCGGGGGGCCGGGTAATGGCTACACCTTC,CASRPLGGPGNGYTF
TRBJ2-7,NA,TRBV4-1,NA,TGCGCCAGCAGCCAAGCTCGGGCGGGAACCCCCTACGAGCAGTACTTC,CASSQARAGTPYEQYF
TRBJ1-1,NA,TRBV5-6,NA,TGTGCCAGCAGCTCGGCCGGAGAGGGGGTGTTCACTGAAGCTTTCTTT,CASSSAGEGVFTEAFF
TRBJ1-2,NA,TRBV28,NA,TGTGCCAGCAGTTTATACCGTTACGGGGGGCCTGGCTACACCTTC,CASSLYRYGGPGYTF
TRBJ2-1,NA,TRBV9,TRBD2,TGTGCCAGCAGCATTGGACTAGCGGGAGCCAATGAGCAGTTCTTC,CASSIGLAGANEQFF
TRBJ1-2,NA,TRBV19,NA,TGTGCCAGTAGTATGGGGGGGATTGGCTACACCTTC,CASSMGGIGYTF
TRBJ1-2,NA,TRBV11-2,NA,TGTGCCAGCAGCTTAGAACAGGGCGCTAACTATGGCTACACCTTC,CASSLEQGANYGYTF
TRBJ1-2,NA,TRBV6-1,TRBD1,TGTGCCAGCAGTGAAGGGACAGGGCATGGCTACACCTTC,CASSEGTGHGYTF
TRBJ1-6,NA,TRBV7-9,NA,TGTGCCAGCAGCCCACCGACGGCAGCTAGCTCCTATAATTCACCCCTCCACTTT,CASSPPTAASSYNSPLHF
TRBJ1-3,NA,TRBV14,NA,TGTGCCAGCAGCCAAGATGGGGCCTCTTTTTGGGGAAACACCATATATTTT,CASSQDGASFWGNTIYF
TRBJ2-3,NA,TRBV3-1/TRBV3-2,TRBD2,TGTGCCAGCAGCCCTAAACTTGGGGGACTAGTGACCCCAGATACGCAGTATTTT,CASSPKLGGLVTPDTQYF
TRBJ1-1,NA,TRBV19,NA,TGTGCCAGTAGTATTTTAGACAGGCCGAACACTGAAGCTTTCTTT,CASSILDRPNTEAFF
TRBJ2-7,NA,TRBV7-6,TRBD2,TGTGCCAGCAGCTTAGCGCTCCCGGGGGGAGGCTCCTACGAGCAGTACTTC,CASSLALPGGGSYEQYF
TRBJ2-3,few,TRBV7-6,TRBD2,TGTGCCAGCAGCTTAGGCGGGGGTTCTAGCACAGATACGCAGTATTTT,CASSLGGGSSTDTQYF
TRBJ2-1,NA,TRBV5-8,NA,TGTGCCAGCAGCTTAACGGACAGCTACAATGAGCAGTTCTTC,CASSLTDSYNEQFF
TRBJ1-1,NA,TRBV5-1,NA,TGCGCCAGCAACGGACAAACTGGACAGAACACTGAAGCTTTCTTT,CASNGQTGQNTEAFF
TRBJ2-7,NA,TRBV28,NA,TGTGCCAGCAGTTTACCATCCTACGAGCAGTACTTC,CASSLPSYEQYF
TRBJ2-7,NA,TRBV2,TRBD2,TGTGCCAGCAGTGAAGCGCATCGGACTAGCGGGGCCCAAAAACCCTACGAGCAGTACTTC,CASSEAHRTSGAQKPYEQYF
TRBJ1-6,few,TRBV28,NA,TGTGCCAGCAGCCCTGGGGGGGGTTCACCCCTCCACTTT,CASSPGGGSPLHF
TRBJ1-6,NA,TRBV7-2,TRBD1,TGTGCCAGCAGCTTAGATCGGTCGGGACAGGCTAATTCACCCCTCCACTTT,CASSLDRSGQANSPLHF
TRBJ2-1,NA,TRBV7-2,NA,TGTGCCAGCAGTCCTATAGACAGAGGCTACAATGAGCAGTTCTTC,CASSPIDRGYNEQFF
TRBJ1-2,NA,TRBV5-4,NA,TGTGCCAGCAGCTTGGAATCCGGGACTTGGACAAATGGCTACACCTTC,CASSLESGTWTNGYTF
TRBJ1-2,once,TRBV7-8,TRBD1,TGTGCCAGCAGCTTAGCCCTGACGGGGACAGGGGTCGGCTACACCTTC,CASSLALTGTGVGYTF
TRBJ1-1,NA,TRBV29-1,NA,TGCAGCGTTGAAGATCTTCGAGGGAACACTGAAGCTTTCTTT,CSVEDLRGNTEAFF
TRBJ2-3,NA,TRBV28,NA,TGTGCCAGCAGATTGTCCCCAGGCACAGATACGCAGTATTTT,CASRLSPGTDTQYF
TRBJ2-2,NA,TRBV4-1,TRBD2,TGCGCCAGCAGCCAAGTTCGAACTAGCGGGAGTCTCACCGGGGAGCTGTTTTTT,CASSQVRTSGSLTGELFF
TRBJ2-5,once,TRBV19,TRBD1,TGTGCCAGTAGTATATCTGGACAGGGGGCCCAAGAGACCCAGTACTTC,CASSISGQGAQETQYF
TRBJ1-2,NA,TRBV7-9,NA,TGTGCCAGCAGTTCCTCGGGGCCAGGGGATCATGGCTACACCTTC,CASSSSGPGDHGYTF
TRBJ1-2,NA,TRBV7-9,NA,TGTGCCAGCAGCCGAAATCCAGGCCTGGGGGGTGTGGGCTACACCTTC,CASSRNPGLGGVGYTF
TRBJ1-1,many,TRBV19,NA,TGTGCCAGTAGTATATTAACAGGGAACACTGAAGCTTTCTTT,CASSILTGNTEAFF
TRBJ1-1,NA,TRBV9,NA,TGTGCCAGCAGCGTAGCCTTCGGAGAGTCCGGGACTGAAGCTTTCTTT,CASSVAFGESGTEAFF
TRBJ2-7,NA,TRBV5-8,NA,TGTGCCAGTGGCGGCGTCTCCTACGAGCAGTACTTC,CASGGVSYEQYF
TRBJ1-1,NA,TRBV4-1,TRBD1,TGCGCCAGCAGCCAACGACATACCGACAGGGTAAACACTGAAGCTTTCTTT,CASSQRHTDRVNTEAFF
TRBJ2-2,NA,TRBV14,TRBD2,TGTGCCAGCAGCCGCCGGGGGGTACTACCCGGGGAGCTGTTTTTT,CASSRRGVLPGELFF
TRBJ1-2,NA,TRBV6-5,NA,TGTGCCAGCAGTTCCACTGACGGGTTCTATGGCTACACCTTC,CASSSTDGFYGYTF
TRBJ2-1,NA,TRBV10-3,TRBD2,TGTGCCATCAAGCCGACTAGCGGGAACAATGAGCAGTTCTTC,CAIKPTSGNNEQFF